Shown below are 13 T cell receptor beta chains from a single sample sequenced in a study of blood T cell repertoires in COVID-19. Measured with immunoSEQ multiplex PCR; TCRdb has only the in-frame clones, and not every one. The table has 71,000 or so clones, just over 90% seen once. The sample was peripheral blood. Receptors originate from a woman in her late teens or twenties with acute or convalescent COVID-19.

As DNA, the CDR3 is TGTGCCAGCAGTTTTGGGGGGTCCGAGCAGTACTTC. Its protein product is CASSFGGSEQYF. V is TRBV12-3 or TRBV12-4 and J is TRBJ2-7; D possibly corresponds to TRBD2 (6 bases). The CDR3 covers 12 residues. V lost 3 bases to trimming and J lost 6 bases, with 9 bases between them.

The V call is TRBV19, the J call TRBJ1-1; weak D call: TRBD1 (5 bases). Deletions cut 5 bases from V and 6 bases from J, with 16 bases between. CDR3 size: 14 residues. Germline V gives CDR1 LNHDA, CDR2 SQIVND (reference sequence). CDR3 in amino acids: CASSVPGDPAEAFF. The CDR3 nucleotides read TGTGCCAGTAGTGTTCCGGGGGACCCTGCTGAAGCTTTCTTT.

The CDR3 bases are TGTGCCAGCTCACCTCAAGGGGGCTTTGCCTCTGGAAACACCATATATTTT. This translates into CASSPQGGFASGNTIYF. The chain couples TRBV18 to TRBJ1-3; 7 bases align to TRBD1. The V segment lost 3 bases and the J segment 0 bases; nucleotides outside the gene matches: 8. The length of the CDR3 is 17 residues. CDR1 KGHSH and CDR2 LQKENI come from the germline V gene. Using reference TRBV18 and TRBJ1-3 for the parts outside the CDR3, the full variable domain is NAGVMQNPRHLVRRRGQEARLRCSPMKGHSHVYWYRQLPEEGLKFMVYLQKENIIDESGMPKERFSAEFPKEGPSILRIQQVVRGDSAAYFCASSPQGGFASGNTIYFGEGSWLTVV.

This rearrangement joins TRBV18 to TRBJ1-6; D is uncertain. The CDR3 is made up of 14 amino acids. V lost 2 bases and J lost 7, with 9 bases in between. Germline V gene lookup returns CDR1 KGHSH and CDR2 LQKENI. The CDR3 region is CASSPTVENSPLHF. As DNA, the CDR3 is TGTGCCAGCTCACCAACGGTGGAGAATTCACCCCTCCACTTT. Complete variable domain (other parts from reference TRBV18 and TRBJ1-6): NAGVMQNPRHLVRRRGQEARLRCSPMKGHSHVYWYRQLPEEGLKFMVYLQKENIIDESGMPKERFSAEFPKEGPSILRIQQVVRGDSAAYFCASSPTVENSPLHFGNGTRLTVT.

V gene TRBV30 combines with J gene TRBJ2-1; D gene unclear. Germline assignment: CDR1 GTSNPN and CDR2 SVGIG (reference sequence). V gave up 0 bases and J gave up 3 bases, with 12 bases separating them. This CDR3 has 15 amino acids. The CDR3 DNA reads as TGTGCCTGGAGTGTAGGAGAATTGATCTACAATGAGCAGTTCTTC. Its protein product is CAWSVGELIYNEQFF.

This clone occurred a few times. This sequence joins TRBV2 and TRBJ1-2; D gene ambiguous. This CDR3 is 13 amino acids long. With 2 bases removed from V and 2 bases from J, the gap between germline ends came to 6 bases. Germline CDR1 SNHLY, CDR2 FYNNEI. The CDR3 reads CASSEFRNYGYTF. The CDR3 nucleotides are TGTGCCAGCAGTGAATTCAGGAACTATGGCTACACCTTC. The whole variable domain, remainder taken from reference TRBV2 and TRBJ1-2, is EPEVTQTPSHQVTQMGQEVILRCVPISNHLYFYWYRQILGQKVEFLVSFYNNEISEKSEIFDDQFSVERPDGSNFTLKIRSTKLEDSAMYFCASSEFRNYGYTFGSGTRLTVV.

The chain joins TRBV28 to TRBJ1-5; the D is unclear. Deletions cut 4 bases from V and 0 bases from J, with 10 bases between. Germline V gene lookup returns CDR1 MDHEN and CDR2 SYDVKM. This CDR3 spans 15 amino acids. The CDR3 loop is CASSSRPGSNQPQHF. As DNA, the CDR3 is TGTGCCAGCAGTTCGAGGCCGGGTAGCAATCAGCCCCAGCATTTT.

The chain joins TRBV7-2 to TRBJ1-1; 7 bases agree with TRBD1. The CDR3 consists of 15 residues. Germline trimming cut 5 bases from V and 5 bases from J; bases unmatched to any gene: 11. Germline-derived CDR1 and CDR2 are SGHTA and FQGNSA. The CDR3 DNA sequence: TGTGCCAGCAGCCTAAGCCGACAGGGTGGTACTGAAGCTTTCTTT. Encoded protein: CASSLSRQGGTEAFF.

The CDR3, as DNA: TGTGCCACCGGGAGGGGTCTTGGCTACACCTTC. Protein sequence: CATGRGLGYTF. The chain combines TRBV12-3 or TRBV12-4 with TRBJ1-2; TRBD1 might be the D (5 bases). The CDR3 runs to 11 residues. Trimming cost V 10 bases and J 7 bases, with 13 bases left between them.

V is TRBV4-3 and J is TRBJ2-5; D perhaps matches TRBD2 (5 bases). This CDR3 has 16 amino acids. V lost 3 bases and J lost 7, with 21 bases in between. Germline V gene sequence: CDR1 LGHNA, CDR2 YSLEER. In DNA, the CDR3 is TGCGCCAGCAGCCAGGACCTTCGGCTAGCAACGGGGACCCAGTACTTC. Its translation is CASSQDLRLATGTQYF.

CDR3 DNA sequence: TGTGCCAGCAGCTACGGGACACGCTATGGCTACACCTTC. Translated, it gives CASSYGTRYGYTF. The V gene is TRBV13, the J gene TRBJ1-2, with D perhaps TRBD1 (6 bases). Trimming removed 4 bases at V and 4 bases at J, with 10 bases between. CDR3 length: 13 amino acids. CDR1 and CDR2 (germline): PRHDT, FYEKMQ (reference sequence).

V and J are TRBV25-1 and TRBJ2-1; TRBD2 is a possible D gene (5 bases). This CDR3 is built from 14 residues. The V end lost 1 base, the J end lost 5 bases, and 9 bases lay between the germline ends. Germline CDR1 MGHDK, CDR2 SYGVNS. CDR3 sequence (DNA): TGTGCCAGCAGTGAATGGACCGGGAACAATGAGCAGTTCTTC. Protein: CASSEWTGNNEQFF.

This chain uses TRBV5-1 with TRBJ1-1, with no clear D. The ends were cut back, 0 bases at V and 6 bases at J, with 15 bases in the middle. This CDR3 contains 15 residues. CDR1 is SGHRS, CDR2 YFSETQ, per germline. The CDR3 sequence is CASSLDSYLKAEAFF. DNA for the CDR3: TGCGCCAGCAGCTTGGACAGCTACCTTAAGGCTGAAGCTTTCTTT.